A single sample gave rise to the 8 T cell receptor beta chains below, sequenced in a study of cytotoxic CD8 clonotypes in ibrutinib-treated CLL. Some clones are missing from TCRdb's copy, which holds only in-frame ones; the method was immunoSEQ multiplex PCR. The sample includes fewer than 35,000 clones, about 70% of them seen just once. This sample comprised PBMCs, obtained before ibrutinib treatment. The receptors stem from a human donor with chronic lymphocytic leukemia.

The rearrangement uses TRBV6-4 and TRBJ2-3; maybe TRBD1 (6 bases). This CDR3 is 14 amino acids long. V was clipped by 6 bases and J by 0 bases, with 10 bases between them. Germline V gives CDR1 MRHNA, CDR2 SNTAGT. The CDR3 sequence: CASSRDTSTDTQYF. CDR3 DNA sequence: TGTGCCAGCAGCCGGGACACAAGCACAGATACGCAGTATTTT.

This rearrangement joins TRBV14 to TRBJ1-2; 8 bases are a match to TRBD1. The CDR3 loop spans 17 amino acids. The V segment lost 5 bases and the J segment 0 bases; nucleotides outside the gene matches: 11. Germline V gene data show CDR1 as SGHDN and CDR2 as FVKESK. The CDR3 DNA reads TGTGCCAGCAGCTCCCGGGACAGGAGACCCCCTAACTATGGCTACACCTTC. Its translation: CASSSRDRRPPNYGYTF.

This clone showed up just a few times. The CDR3 bases are TGTGCCAGCAGGCTGGACCCACTCGCGGATTCACCCCTCCACTTT. This sequence encodes CASRLDPLADSPLHF. The chain joins TRBV6-1 to TRBJ1-6; D is unresolved. CDR1 is MNHNS and CDR2 is SASEGT in the germline V gene. This CDR3 comprises 15 residues. Trimming took 6 bases from V and 8 from J, leaving 17 bases between them.

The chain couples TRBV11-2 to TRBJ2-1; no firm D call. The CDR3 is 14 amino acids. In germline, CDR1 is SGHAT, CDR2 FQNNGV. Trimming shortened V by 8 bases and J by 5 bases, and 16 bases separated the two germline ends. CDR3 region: CASYMRDANNEQFF. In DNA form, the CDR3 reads TGTGCCAGCTATATGAGAGACGCGAACAATGAGCAGTTCTTC.

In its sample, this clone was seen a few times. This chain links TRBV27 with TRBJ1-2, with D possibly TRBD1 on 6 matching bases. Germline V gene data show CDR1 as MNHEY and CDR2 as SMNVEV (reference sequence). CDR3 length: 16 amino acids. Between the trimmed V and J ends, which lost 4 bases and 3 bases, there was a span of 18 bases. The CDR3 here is CASSWDGGRPDYGYTF. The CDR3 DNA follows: TGTGCCAGCAGTTGGGATGGGGGGCGCCCGGACTATGGCTACACCTTC.

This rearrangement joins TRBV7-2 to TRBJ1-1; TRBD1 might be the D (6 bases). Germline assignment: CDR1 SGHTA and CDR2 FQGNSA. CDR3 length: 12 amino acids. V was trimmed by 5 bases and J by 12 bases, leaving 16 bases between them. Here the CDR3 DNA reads TGTGCCAGCAGCCCACAGGGTGGAAGTCCTTTCTTT. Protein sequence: CASSPQGGSPFF.

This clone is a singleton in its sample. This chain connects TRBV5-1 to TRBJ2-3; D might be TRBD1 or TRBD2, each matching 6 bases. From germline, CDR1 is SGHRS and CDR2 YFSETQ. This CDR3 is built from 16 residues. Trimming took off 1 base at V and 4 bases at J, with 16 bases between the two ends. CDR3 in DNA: TGCGCCAGCAGCTTGTGGGCCGAGGGGGGCCCAGATACGCAGTATTTT. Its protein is CASSLWAEGGPDTQYF.

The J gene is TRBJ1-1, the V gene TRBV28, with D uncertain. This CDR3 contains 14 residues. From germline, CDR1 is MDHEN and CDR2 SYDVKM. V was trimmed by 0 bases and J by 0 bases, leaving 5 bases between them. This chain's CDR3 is CASSLWSVNTEAFF. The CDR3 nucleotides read TGTGCCAGCAGTTTATGGTCCGTGAACACTGAAGCTTTCTTT.